This T cell receptor (beta chain) comes out of a study of blood T cells in healthy people across ages. Points on this clonotype: Its antigen is unidentified.

The CDR3 loop spans 15 amino acids. Germline V gene lookup returns CDR1 LGHDT and CDR2 YNNKEL (reference sequence). The V gene lost 5 bases and the J gene lost 6 bases, with 20 bases spanning the gap. Extractions gave at least 5 micrograms of total RNA per sample. For the second PCR, which ran for about 6 to 11 cycles, a sample-barcoded 5' primer and a J-beta primer mix were used. With 12 random nucleotides, a template-switch adaptor tagged each individual cDNA molecule. A single record per CDR3 protein comes from TCRdb applying MiXCR to the 5' RACE reads. Counted here are around 1.5 million distinct CDR3 sequences, 40% to 50% occurring once; the ten biggest clones make up under 8%. Study conclusions and caveats: Lack of knowledge of donor CMV status possibly confounded expanded clonotype changes. Greater diversity and more naive CD4+ cells were seen in long-lived donors than in aged donors.

The chain joins TRBV3-1 to TRBJ2-7; a possible D gene is TRBD2 (6 bases). This receptor was taken from a woman under 30 in good health. Sequenced: blood. The CDR3 sequence is CASSWRRGVLGEQYF. In nucleotides, the CDR3 is TGTGCCAGCAGCTGGAGACGCGGGGTTCTGGGCGAGCAGTACTTC.